This is a list of T cell receptor beta chains from one sample in a study of post-analysis software for immune sequencing data. TCRdb redid the calling of the PCR reads with MiXCR, one entry per CDR3 protein. This table holds 550,000 to 700,000 distinct CDR3 sequences, around 44% found once. Input material: blood. Receptors originate from a girl aged 5 to 17 with multiple sclerosis. Each CDR3 is given with its conserved first and last residue. A D gene is named only where the DNA matches it firmly. Part of the rows lack a size; the others show once, few, many or a class for expanded clones.

TRBV20-1,-,TRBJ2-3,-,TGCAGTGCTGCTACCGGGACCCGCATCACAGATACGCAGTATTTT,CSAATGTRITDTQYF
TRBV12-3/TRBV12-4,-,TRBJ2-1,-,TGTGCCAGCAGACTAGAGAGCTCCTACAATGAGCAGTTCTTC,CASRLESSYNEQFF
TRBV7-3,-,TRBJ1-1,-,TGTGCCAGCAAACCGGGGGAAGGCACTGAAGCTTTCTTT,CASKPGEGTEAFF
TRBV2,-,TRBJ1-2,TRBD1,TGTGCCAGCATTGAACGACAGGGGTTCTATGGCTACACCTTC,CASIERQGFYGYTF
TRBV5-1,-,TRBJ2-5,TRBD1,TGCGCCAGCAGCTCGACAGGGCCGCGGGAGACCCAGTACTTC,CASSSTGPRETQYF
TRBV10-3,few,TRBJ1-2,-,TGTGCCATCAGTGAGTCCGGGCGGCGGTACACCTTC,CAISESGRRYTF
TRBV10-3,-,TRBJ2-7,TRBD1,TGTGCCAGTGGACAGGGACGGGGAATCCACGAGCAGTACTTC,CASGQGRGIHEQYF
TRBV12-3/TRBV12-4,-,TRBJ1-4,TRBD1,TGTGCCAGCAGTACAGGGGGCTTATTAAGTGGAGAAAAACTGTTTTTT,CASSTGGLLSGEKLFF
TRBV9,-,TRBJ2-6,-,TGTGCCAGCAGCTCGAGGGGAGGCGTTGGGGCCAACGTCCTGACTTTC,CASSSRGGVGANVLTF
TRBV2,-,TRBJ1-2,TRBD1,TGTGCCAGCAGGGCAGAGGGACAGGGGATGAGCTACACCTTC,CASRAEGQGMSYTF
TRBV6-1,-,TRBJ2-1,-,TGTGCCAGCAGTGAATCCTCACTATGGGACTTCCAGTTCTTC,CASSESSLWDFQFF
TRBV5-1,-,TRBJ2-1,-,TGCGCCAGCAGTTTGGGGCAGGGGGGCTATGAGCAGTTCTTC,CASSLGQGGYEQFF
TRBV7-3,-,TRBJ2-5,TRBD2,TGTGCCAGCAGCCCCCTCGGGGGGGACGGAGAGACCCAGTACTTC,CASSPLGGDGETQYF
TRBV10-3,-,TRBJ1-1,-,TGTGCCATCAGTGGGGGGGAAGGGACTGAAGCTTTCTTT,CAISGGEGTEAFF
TRBV4-1,-,TRBJ1-2,TRBD1,TGCGCCAGTTCCCCGGGACAGGGGCCCTCTAACCATGGCTACACCTTC,CASSPGQGPSNHGYTF
TRBV27,few,TRBJ2-3,-,TGTGCCAGCAGTTTGGGGGGCGATGCGCAGTATTTT,CASSLGGDAQYF
TRBV27,few,TRBJ1-1,-,TGTGCCAGCAGTTTAACAGGTGGATCTGAAGCTTTCTTT,CASSLTGGSEAFF